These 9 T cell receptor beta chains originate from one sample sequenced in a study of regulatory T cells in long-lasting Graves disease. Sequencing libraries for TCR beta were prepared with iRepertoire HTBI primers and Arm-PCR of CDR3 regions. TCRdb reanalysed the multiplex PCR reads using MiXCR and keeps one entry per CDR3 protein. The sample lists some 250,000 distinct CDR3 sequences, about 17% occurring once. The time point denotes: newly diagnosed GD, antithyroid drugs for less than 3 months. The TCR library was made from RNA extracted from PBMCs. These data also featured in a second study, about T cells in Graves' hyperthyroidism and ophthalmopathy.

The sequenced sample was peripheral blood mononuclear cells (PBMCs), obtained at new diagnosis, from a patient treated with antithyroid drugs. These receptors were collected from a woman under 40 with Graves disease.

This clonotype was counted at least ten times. CDR3 sequence reads: CASKTVANTGELFF. Here the CDR3 DNA reads TGTGCCAGCAAAACAGTCGCGAACACCGGGGAGCTGTTTTTT. The chain has TRBV2 and TRBJ2-2; D call uncertain. This CDR3 spans 14 amino acids. Trimming removed 7 bases from V and 0 bases from J, with 9 bases in between. Per the germline V gene, CDR1 is SNHLY and CDR2 is FYNNEI.

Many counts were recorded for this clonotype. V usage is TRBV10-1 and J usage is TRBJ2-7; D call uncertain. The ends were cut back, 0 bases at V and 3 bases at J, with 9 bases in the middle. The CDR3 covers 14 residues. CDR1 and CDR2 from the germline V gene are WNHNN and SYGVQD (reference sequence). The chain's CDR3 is CASSESPEDYEQYF. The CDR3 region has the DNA TGCGCCAGCAGTGAGTCGCCAGAAGACTACGAGCAGTACTTC.

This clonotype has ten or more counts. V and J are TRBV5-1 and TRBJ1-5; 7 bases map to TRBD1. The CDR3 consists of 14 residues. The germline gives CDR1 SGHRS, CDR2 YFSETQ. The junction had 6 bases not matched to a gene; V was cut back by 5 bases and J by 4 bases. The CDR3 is CASSYGGQNQPQHF. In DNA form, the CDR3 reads TGCGCCAGCAGTTACGGGGGACAGAATCAGCCCCAGCATTTT.

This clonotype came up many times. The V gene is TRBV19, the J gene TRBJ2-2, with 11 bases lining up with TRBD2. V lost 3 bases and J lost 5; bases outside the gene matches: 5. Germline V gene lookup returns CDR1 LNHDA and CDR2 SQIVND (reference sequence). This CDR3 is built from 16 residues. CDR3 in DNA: TGTGCCAGTAGTATCAGTGGGACTAGCGGAACCGGGGAGCTGTTTTTT. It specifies CASSISGTSGTGELFF.

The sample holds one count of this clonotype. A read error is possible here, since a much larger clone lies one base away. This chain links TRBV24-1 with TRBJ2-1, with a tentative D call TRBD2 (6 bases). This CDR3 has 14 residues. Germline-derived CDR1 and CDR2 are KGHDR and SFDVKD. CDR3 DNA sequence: TGTGCCACCAGTGATTCCGGGACTTCCAATGAGCAGCTCTTC. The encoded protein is CATSDSGTSNEQLF.

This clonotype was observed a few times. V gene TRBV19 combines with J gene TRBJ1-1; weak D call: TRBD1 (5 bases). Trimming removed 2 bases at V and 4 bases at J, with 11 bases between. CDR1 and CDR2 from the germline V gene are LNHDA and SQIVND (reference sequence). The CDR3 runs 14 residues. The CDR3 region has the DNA TGTGCCAGTAGTATACTGGGACGACGCACTGAAGCTTTCTTT. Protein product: CASSILGRRTEAFF.

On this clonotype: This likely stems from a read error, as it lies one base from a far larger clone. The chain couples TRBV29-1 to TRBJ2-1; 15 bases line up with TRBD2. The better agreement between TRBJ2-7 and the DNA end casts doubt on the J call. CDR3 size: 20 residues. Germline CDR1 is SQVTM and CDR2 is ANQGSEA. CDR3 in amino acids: CSPCRRLGLAGGSLSYEQYF. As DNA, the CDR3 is TGCAGCCCATGCCGGAGATTGGGACTAGCGGGGGGCTCGCTCTCCTACGAGCAGTACTTC.

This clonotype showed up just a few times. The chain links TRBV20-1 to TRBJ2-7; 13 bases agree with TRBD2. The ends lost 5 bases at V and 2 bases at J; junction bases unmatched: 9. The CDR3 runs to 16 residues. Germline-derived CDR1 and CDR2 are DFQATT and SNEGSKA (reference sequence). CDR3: CSAVPLTSGGAYEQYF. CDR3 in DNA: TGCAGTGCTGTCCCCTTAACTAGCGGGGGGGCCTACGAGCAGTACTTC.

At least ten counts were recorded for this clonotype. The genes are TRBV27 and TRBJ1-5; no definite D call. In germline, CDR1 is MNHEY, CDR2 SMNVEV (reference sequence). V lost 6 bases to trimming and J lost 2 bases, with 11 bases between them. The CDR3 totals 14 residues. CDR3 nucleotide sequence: TGTGCCAGCAGGCCTGGAGGTGGCAATCAGCCCCAGCATTTT. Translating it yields CASRPGGGNQPQHF.